This T cell receptor beta chain stems from a study of T cells of healthy individuals. This clonotype came up many times. TCRdb independently ran MiXCR on the 5' RACE reads; one entry per CDR3 protein. The sample includes around 90,000 distinct CDR3 sequences, 5% of them seen just once. CDR1 is MGHRA and CDR2 is YSYEKL in the germline V gene. This CDR3 contains 13 residues. V lost 0 bases, J lost 8 bases, and 10 bases lay in between. The J gene is TRBJ1-2, the V gene TRBV4-1; D unclear. This sequence originates from a female donor in good health. The CDR3 nucleotides read TGCGCCAGCAGCCAAGACGGCCTGCAAGGCTACACCTTC. Protein sequence: CASSQDGLQGYTF.